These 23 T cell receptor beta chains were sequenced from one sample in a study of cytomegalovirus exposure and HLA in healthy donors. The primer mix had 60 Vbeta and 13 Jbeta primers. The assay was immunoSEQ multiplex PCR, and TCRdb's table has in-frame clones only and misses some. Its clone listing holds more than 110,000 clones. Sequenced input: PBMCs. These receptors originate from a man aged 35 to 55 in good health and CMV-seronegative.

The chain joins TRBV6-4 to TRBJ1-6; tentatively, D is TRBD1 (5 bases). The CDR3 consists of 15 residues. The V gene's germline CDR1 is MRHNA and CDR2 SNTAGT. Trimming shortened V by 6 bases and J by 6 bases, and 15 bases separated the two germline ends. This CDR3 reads CASRSGGGANSPLHF. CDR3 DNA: TGTGCCAGCAGATCGGGGGGGGGAGCTAATTCACCCCTCCACTTT.

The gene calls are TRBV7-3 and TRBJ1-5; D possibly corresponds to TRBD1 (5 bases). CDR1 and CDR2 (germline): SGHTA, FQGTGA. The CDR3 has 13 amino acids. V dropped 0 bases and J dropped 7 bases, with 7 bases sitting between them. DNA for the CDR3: TGTGCCAGCAGCTTAACGCAGGGACAGCCCCAGCATTTT. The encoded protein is CASSLTQGQPQHF.

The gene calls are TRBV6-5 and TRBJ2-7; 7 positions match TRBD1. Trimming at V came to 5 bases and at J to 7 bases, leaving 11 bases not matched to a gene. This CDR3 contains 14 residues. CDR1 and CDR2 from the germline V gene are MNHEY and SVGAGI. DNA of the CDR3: TGTGCCAGCAGTAGGCGACAGGGCGTCTGGGAGCAGTACTTC. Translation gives CASSRRQGVWEQYF.

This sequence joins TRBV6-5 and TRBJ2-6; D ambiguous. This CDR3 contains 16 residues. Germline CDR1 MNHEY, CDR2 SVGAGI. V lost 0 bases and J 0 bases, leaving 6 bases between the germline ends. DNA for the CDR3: TGTGCCAGCAGTTACTCGAGGAACTCTGGGGCCAACGTCCTGACTTTC. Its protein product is CASSYSRNSGANVLTF.

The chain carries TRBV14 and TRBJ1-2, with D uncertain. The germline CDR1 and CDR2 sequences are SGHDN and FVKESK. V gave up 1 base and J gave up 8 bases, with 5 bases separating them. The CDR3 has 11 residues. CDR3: CASSQGQGYTF. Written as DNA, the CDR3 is TGTGCCAGCAGCCAAGGTCAGGGCTACACCTTC. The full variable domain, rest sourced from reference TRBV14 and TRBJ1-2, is EAGVTQFPSHSVIEKGQTVTLRCDPISGHDNLYWYRRVMGKEIKFLLHFVKESKQDESGMPNNRFLAERTGGTYSTLKVQPAELEDSGVYFCASSQGQGYTFGSGTRLTVV.

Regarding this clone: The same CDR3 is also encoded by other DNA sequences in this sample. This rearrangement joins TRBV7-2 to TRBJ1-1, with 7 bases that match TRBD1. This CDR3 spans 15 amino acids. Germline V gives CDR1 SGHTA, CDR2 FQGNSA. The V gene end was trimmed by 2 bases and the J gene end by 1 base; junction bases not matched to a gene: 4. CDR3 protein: CASSLLGQTNTEAFF. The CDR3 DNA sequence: TGTGCCAGCAGCTTACTGGGACAGACGAACACTGAAGCTTTCTTT.

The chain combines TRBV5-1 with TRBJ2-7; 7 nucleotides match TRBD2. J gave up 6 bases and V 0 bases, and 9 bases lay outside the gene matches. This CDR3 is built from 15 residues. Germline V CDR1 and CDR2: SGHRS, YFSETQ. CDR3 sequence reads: CASSLGAGGSGEQYF. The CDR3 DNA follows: TGCGCCAGCAGCTTGGGGGCCGGGGGGTCGGGCGAGCAGTACTTC.

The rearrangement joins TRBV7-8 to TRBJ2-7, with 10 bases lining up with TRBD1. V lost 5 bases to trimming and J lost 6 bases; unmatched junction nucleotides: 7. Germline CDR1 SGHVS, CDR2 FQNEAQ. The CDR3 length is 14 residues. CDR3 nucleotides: TGTGCCAGCAGCCCAGCGGGGACAGGGGTCGAGCAGTACTTC. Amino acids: CASSPAGTGVEQYF.

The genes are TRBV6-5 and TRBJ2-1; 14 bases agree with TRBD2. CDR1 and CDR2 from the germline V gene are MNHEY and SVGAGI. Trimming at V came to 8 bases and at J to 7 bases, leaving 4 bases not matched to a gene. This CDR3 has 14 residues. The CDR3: CASRLAGGQNEQFF. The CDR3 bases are TGTGCCAGCCGACTAGCGGGGGGGCAGAATGAGCAGTTCTTC.

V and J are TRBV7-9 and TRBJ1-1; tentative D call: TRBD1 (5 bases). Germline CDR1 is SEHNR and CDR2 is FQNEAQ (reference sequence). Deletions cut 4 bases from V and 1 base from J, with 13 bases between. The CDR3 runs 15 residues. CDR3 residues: CASSSAGHANTEAFF. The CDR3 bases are TGTGCCAGCAGCTCTGCCGGACACGCGAACACTGAAGCTTTCTTT.

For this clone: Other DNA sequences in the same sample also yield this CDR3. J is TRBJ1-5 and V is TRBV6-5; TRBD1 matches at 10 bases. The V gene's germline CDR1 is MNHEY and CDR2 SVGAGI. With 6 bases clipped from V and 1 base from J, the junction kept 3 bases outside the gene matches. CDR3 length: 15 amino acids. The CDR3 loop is CASSRQGASNQPQHF. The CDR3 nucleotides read TGTGCCAGCAGCCGACAGGGGGCAAGCAATCAGCCCCAGCATTTT.

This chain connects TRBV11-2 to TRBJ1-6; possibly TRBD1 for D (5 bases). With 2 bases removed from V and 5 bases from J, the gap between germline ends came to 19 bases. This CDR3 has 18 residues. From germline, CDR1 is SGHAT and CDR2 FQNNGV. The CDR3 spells CASSLYGGARPDNSPLHF. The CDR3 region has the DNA TGTGCCAGCAGCTTATATGGCGGGGCTCGGCCCGATAATTCACCCCTCCACTTT.

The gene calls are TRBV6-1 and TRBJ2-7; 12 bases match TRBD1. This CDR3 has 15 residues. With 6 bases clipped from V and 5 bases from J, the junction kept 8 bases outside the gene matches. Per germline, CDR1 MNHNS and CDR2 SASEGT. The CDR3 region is CASRRSGQGAHEQYF. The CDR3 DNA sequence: TGTGCCAGCAGAAGATCGGGACAGGGGGCCCACGAGCAGTACTTC.

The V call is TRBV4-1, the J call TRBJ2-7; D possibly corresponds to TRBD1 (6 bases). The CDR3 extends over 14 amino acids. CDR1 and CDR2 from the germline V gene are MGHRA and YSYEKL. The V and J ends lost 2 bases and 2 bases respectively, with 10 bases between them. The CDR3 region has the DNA TGCGCCAGCAGCCAATGGCAGGGGCCCTACGAGCAGTACTTC. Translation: CASSQWQGPYEQYF.

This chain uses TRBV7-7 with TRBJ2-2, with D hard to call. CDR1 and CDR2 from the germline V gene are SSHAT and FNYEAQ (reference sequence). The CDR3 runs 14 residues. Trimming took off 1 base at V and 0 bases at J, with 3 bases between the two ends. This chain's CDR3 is CASSLGANTGELFF. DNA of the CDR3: TGTGCCAGCAGCTTAGGAGCGAACACCGGGGAGCTGTTTTTT.

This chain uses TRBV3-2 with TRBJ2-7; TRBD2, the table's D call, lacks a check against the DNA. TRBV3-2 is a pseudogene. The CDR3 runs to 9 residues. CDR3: CASRAEQYF. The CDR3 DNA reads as TGTGCCAGCAGAGCAGAGCAGTACTTC.

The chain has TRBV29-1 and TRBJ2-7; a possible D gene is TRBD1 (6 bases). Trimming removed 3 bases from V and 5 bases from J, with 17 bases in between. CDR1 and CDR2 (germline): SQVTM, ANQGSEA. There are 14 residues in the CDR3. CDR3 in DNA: TGCAGCGTTGAGGTGCAGGGGAGAACCCACGAGCAGTACTTC. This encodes CSVEVQGRTHEQYF.

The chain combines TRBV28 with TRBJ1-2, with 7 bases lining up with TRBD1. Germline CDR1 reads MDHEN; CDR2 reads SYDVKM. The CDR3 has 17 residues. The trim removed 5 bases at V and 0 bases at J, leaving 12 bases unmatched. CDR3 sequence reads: CASSTWTGGPSNYGYTF. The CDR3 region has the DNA TGTGCCAGCAGTACCTGGACAGGTGGGCCCTCTAACTATGGCTACACCTTC.

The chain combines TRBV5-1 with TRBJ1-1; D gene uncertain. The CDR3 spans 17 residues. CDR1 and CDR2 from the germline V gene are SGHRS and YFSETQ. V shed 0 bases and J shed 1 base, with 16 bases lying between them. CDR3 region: CASSLARLGGENTEAFF. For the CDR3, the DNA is TGCGCCAGCAGCTTGGCGCGGCTAGGAGGAGAGAACACTGAAGCTTTCTTT.

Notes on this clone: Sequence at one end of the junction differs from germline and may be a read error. The CDR3 DNA follows: TGTGCCAGTAGACAACCGGCGGGGGGAGGCAATCAGCCCCAGCAGTTT. This codes for CASRQPAGGGNQPQQF. The chain employs TRBV19 and TRBJ1-5; D is possibly TRBD1 (5 bases). CDR3 length: 16 residues. CDR1 is LNHDA, CDR2 SQIVND, per germline (reference sequence).

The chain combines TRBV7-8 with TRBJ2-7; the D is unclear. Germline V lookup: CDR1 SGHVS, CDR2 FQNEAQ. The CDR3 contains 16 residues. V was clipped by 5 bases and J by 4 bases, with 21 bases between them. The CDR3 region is CASSARQAPSGYEQYF. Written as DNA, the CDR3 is TGTGCCAGCAGCGCGCGCCAGGCCCCCTCTGGGTACGAGCAGTACTTC.

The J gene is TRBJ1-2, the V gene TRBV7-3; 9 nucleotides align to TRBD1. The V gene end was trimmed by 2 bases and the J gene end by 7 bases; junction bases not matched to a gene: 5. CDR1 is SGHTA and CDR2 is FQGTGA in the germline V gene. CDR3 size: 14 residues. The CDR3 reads CASSLGTGNGGYTF. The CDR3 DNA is TGTGCCAGCAGCTTAGGGACAGGGAACGGTGGCTACACCTTC.

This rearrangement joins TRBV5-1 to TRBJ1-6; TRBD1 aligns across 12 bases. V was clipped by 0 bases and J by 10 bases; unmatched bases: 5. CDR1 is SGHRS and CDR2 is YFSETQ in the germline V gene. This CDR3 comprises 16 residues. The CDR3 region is CASSLAGDRGRSPLHF. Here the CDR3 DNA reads TGCGCCAGCAGCTTGGCCGGGGACAGGGGGCGATCACCCCTCCACTTT.